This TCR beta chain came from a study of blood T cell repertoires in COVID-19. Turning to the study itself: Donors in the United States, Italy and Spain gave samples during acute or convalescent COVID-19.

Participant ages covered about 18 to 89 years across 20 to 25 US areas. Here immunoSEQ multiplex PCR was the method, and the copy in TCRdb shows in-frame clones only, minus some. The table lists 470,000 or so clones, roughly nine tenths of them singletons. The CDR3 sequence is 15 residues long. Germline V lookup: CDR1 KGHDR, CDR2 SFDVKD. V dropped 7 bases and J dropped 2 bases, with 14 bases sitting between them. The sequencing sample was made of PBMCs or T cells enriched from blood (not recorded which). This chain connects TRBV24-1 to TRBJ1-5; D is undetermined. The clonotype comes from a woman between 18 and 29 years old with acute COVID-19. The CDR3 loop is CATRRGVNGNQPQHF. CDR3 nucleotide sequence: TGTGCCACCAGGAGAGGAGTGAACGGCAATCAGCCCCAGCATTTT.